This T cell receptor (beta chain) came from a study of beta chain features in type 1 diabetes. Regarding the study as a whole: For patients, the naive, central memory and Treg TCRB repertoires appeared more alike than for healthy donors. For Type 1 diabetes patients, all four CD4+ subsets carried TCRB CDR3s that were moderately but significantly shorter.

This clone was detected only a few times. Its antigen remains unknown. Expressed TCRB transcripts got sequenced, as all isolated RNA was reverse transcribed. TCRdb's copy holds only in-frame clones and misses some; the assay was immunoSEQ multiplex PCR. The repertoire holds roughly 730,000 clones, with roughly 13% as singletons. This receptor was identified in a man between 18 and 35 years old with type 1 diabetes. The sample comprised naive CD4+ T cells from blood.

CDR3 amino acids: CASSYSTLRFNQPQHF. CDR3 sequence (DNA): TGTGCCAGCAGTTACTCGACTCTGCGCTTCAATCAGCCCCAGCATTTT. This sequence joins TRBV6-5 and TRBJ1-5, with D hard to call. Germline-derived CDR1 and CDR2 are MNHEY and SVGAGI. The CDR3 consists of 16 residues. V lost 0 bases and J 3 bases, leaving 12 bases between the germline ends.